Below are 5 T cell receptor beta chains sequenced from a single sample in a study of CD8 T cells in Susac syndrome. It was with random hexamers that about 0.45 to 1 ug RNA was reverse transcribed. One entry per CDR3 protein, called by TCRdb with MiXCR from the immunoSEQ multiplex PCR reads. Altogether a few hundred thousand distinct CDR3 sequences are present, over 90% being singletons, with the ten largest covering 0.082%. Sequencing was performed on CD4+ T cells from PBMCs. These receptors were collected from a human donor with multiple sclerosis.

This clonotype appeared a single time. The CDR3 spells CASSQDSGGATDTQYF. The CDR3 DNA sequence: TGTGCCAGCAGCCAAGATTCCGGGGGGGCCACAGATACGCAGTATTTT. This chain connects TRBV3-1 to TRBJ2-3; 8 bases are a match to TRBD2. Germline CDR1 reads LGHDT; CDR2 reads YNNKEL (reference sequence). This CDR3 has 16 residues. Unmatched junction bases numbered 4, after V lost 0 bases and J lost 2 bases.

The chain couples TRBV27 to TRBJ1-2, with 10 bases aligning to TRBD1. CDR1 MNHEY and CDR2 SMNVEV come from the germline V gene (reference sequence). The CDR3 length is 15 residues. With V trimmed by 0 bases and J by 3 bases, 1 base remained unmatched. CDR3 bases: TGTGCCAGCAGTTTATCGGGACAGGGGTACTATGGCTACACCTTC. It codes for CASSLSGQGYYGYTF.

The V call is TRBV14, the J call TRBJ2-3; D unclear. The length of the CDR3 is 16 residues. V lost 0 bases and J 3 bases, leaving 13 bases between the germline ends. Per the germline V gene, CDR1 is SGHDN and CDR2 is FVKESK. The CDR3 DNA is TGTGCCAGCAGCCAAGATCCGGGTGTTTTGACAGATACGCAGTATTTT. Translated: CASSQDPGVLTDTQYF. Supplemented by reference TRBV14 and TRBJ2-3, the full variable domain reads EAGVTQFPSHSVIEKGQTVTLRCDPISGHDNLYWYRRVMGKEIKFLLHFVKESKQDESGMPNNRFLAERTGGTYSTLKVQPAELEDSGVYFCASSQDPGVLTDTQYFGPGTRLTVL.

V usage is TRBV29-1 and J usage is TRBJ2-2; D ambiguous. There are 11 residues in the CDR3. Trimming stripped 6 bases from V and 6 bases from J, with 8 bases between. From germline, CDR1 is SQVTM and CDR2 ANQGSEA. Here the CDR3 reads CSVGNPGELFF. The CDR3 DNA reads TGCAGCGTCGGAAACCCCGGGGAGCTGTTTTTT.

The rearrangement uses TRBV5-1 and TRBJ1-5; D unresolved. The CDR3 sequence is 13 residues long. The germline V gene has CDR1 SGHRS and CDR2 YFSETQ. V was pared by 4 bases and J by 3 bases, with 8 bases between. CDR3 in DNA: TGCGCCAGCAGCCAAGACGCCAATCAGCCCCAGCATTTT. Translated: CASSQDANQPQHF.